The sequence of this T cell receptor beta chain was determined in a study of read filtering for tumor transcriptome and immune sequencing. Whole-study results and caveats: Without single-read clonotypes, shared clonotype proportions correlated more between IR-seq and RNA-seq. Compared with RNA-seq, IR-seq gave much higher clonotype depth and reliability. Single-read clonotypes: about 82% of IR-seq clonotypes (around 3.5% of reads), 65% to 75% of RNA-seq clonotypes (44.6% of reads).

Bone marrow was sampled from every patient at the time of active disease. This clonotype has more than one count but fewer than ten. Its matching antigen is unknown. Germline CDR1 reads SGHTA; CDR2 reads FQGTGA. With 5 bases clipped from V and 7 bases from J, the junction kept 2 bases outside the gene matches. The CDR3 runs to 12 residues. From 300 to 450 ng of RNA, a library with molecular barcoded alpha/delta and beta/gamma adaptors was made. In TCRdb, the reads were re-called with MiXCR into one record per CDR3 protein. The sample holds more than 35,000 distinct CDR3 sequences, about 15% seen once. The receptor's source is a donor at least 40 years old with multiple myeloma. Specimen: a population of CD138-negative cells sorted from bone marrow. The V gene is TRBV7-3, the J gene TRBJ2-5, with TRBD2 matching 9 bases. CDR3 residues: CASSGAGGTQYF. CDR3 coding DNA: TGTGCCAGCAGCGGAGCGGGAGGGACCCAGTACTTC.